A single sample gave rise to the 2 T cell receptor beta chains below, sequenced in a study of blood T cell repertoires in COVID-19. Clones were sequenced by immunoSEQ multiplex PCR, and TCRdb holds only the in-frame ones, with some missing. The sample includes some 250,000 clones, around 80% seen only once; the top ten take roughly 8.8%. Material for sequencing was peripheral blood. The receptors come from a man aged 35-49 years with active or convalescent COVID-19.

This clone was found a few times. The chain recombines TRBV29-1 with TRBJ1-4; 8 nucleotides align to TRBD1. The CDR3 sequence is 14 residues long. The germline CDR1 and CDR2 sequences are SQVTM and ANQGSEA. V dropped 6 bases and J dropped 5; count of bases not matched to a gene: 8. CDR3 nucleotide sequence: TGCAGCGTCCTCCGGGACAGGAGAAATGAAAAACTGTTTTTT. The encoded protein is CSVLRDRRNEKLFF. Full variable domain (remainder filled in from reference TRBV29-1 and TRBJ1-4): SAVISQKPSRDICQRGTSLTIQCQVDSQVTMMFWYRQQPGQSLTLIATANQGSEATYESGFVIDKFPISRPNLTFSTLTVSNMSPEDSSIYLCSVLRDRRNEKLFFGSGTQLSVL.

The count of this clone is one. The chain combines TRBV6-5 with TRBJ2-6; D is uncertain. Germline CDR1 MNHEY, CDR2 SVGAGI. V was pared by 0 bases and J by 3 bases, with 6 bases between. There are 15 residues in the CDR3. As DNA, the CDR3 is TGTGCCAGCAGTTACTCGAGGAATGGGGCCAACGTCCTGACTTTC. The encoded protein is CASSYSRNGANVLTF.